The 28 T cell receptor beta chains given below trace back to one sample, sequenced in a study of shared clonotypes between healthy human individuals. The method was immunoSEQ multiplex PCR; TCRdb's version includes in-frame clones alone and lacks a portion of them. The sample consists of about 2 million clones, about 95% of them appearing once. Naive CD8 cells comprised CD45RO-negative, CCR7-positively selected cells, excluding terminally differentiated effector memory CD45RA+ cells. The source material was naive CD8+ T cells sorted from blood. These receptors were taken from a man aged 18 to 30 in good health.

The V and J genes are TRBV6-1 and TRBJ2-7; 10 bases are a match to TRBD1. Trimming cost V 6 bases and J 4 bases; bases outside gene matches: 6. The CDR3 runs to 14 residues. Per the germline V gene, CDR1 is MNHNS and CDR2 is SASEGT. CDR3 loop: CASSAWDRGYEQYF. CDR3 nucleotides: TGTGCCAGCAGCGCCTGGGACAGGGGTTACGAGCAGTACTTC.

This sequence joins TRBV7-8 and TRBJ1-1; no clear D gene. The germline V gene encodes CDR1 SGHVS and CDR2 FQNEAQ. This CDR3 has 15 residues. V lost 0 bases and J lost 3, with 11 bases in between. The CDR3 reads CASSLAVGQDTEAFF. DNA of the CDR3: TGTGCCAGCAGCTTAGCAGTTGGCCAGGACACTGAAGCTTTCTTT.

This chain links TRBV4-2 with TRBJ1-2, with D unclear. Germline loops: CDR1 LGHNA, CDR2 YNFKEQ. V dropped 1 base and J dropped 4 bases, with 13 bases sitting between them. The length of the CDR3 is 15 residues. The CDR3 is CASSQGLGAAYGYTF. DNA of the CDR3: TGTGCCAGCAGCCAAGGCCTAGGAGCAGCCTATGGCTACACCTTC.

The J gene is TRBJ2-7, the V gene TRBV6-5, with D possibly matching TRBD1 (6 bases). Looked up from germline, CDR1 is MNHEY and CDR2 is SVGAGI. V was cut by 5 bases and J by 4 bases, with 12 bases left in between. The CDR3 covers 13 residues. For the CDR3, the DNA is TGTGCCAGCAGTGACGGACAGCCATACGAGCAGTACTTC. Translated, it gives CASSDGQPYEQYF.

This clone has more than one count but fewer than ten. The sample contains more than one DNA sequence encoding this CDR3. The chain combines TRBV5-4 with TRBJ1-2; tentatively, D is TRBD1 (5 bases). The germline V and J ends were trimmed by 2 bases and 4 bases, with 9 bases remaining between them. Germline CDR1 and CDR2: SGHNT and YYREEE (reference sequence). The CDR3 totals 13 residues. The CDR3 here is CASSLRGGYGYTF. CDR3 nucleotides: TGTGCCAGCAGCTTAAGGGGAGGCTATGGCTACACCTTC.

This clone has just one count. The rearrangement uses TRBV10-3 and TRBJ1-1, with TRBD1 matching 7 bases. Germline V CDR1 and CDR2: ENHRY, SYGVKD. The CDR3 extends over 14 amino acids. V was pared by 8 bases and J by 3 bases, with 9 bases of the junction left unmatched. Here the CDR3 DNA reads TGTGCCATCCGACAGGGAAAAGGGGACACTGAAGCTTTCTTT. This translates into CAIRQGKGDTEAFF.

The rearrangement uses TRBV29-1 and TRBJ1-2; D remains ambiguous. V was trimmed by 6 bases and J by 4 bases, leaving 15 bases between them. This CDR3 region has 13 residues. CDR1 SQVTM and CDR2 ANQGSEA come from the germline V gene. This CDR3 reads CSVEPPLGYGYTF. CDR3 in DNA: TGCAGCGTAGAACCTCCTCTGGGCTATGGCTACACCTTC. The full variable domain, completed using reference TRBV29-1 and TRBJ1-2, is SAVISQKPSRDICQRGTSLTIQCQVDSQVTMMFWYRQQPGQSLTLIATANQGSEATYESGFVIDKFPISRPNLTFSTLTVSNMSPEDSSIYLCSVEPPLGYGYTFGSGTRLTVV.

The V call is TRBV30, the J call TRBJ1-2, with 9 bases matching TRBD1. The CDR3 covers 15 residues. CDR1 GTSNPN and CDR2 SVGIG come from the germline V gene (reference sequence). V lost 0 bases and J lost 3; bases outside the gene matches: 5. The CDR3 nucleotides are TGTGCCTGGAGTGTACAGGGGGCTGTCTACTATGGCTACACCTTC. Its protein product is CAWSVQGAVYYGYTF.

This chain connects TRBV9 to TRBJ2-7; D may be TRBD1 (7 bases). The CDR3 is 16 residues long. Deletions cut 0 bases from V and 3 bases from J, with 16 bases between. Germline CDR1 and CDR2: SGDLS and YYNGEE. CDR3 protein: CASSVAGSGGLYEQYF. The CDR3 DNA reads TGTGCCAGCAGCGTAGCTGGATCAGGGGGACTCTACGAGCAGTACTTC.

This clone was found once. The rearrangement links TRBV30 to TRBJ1-2; no clear D gene. This CDR3 is built from 13 residues. V was clipped by 0 bases and J by 4 bases, with 9 bases between them. The V gene's germline CDR1 is GTSNPN and CDR2 SVGIG (reference sequence). The CDR3 loop reads CAWSVPGFYGYTF. CDR3 nucleotide sequence: TGTGCCTGGAGTGTGCCGGGCTTCTATGGCTACACCTTC.

The chain has TRBV6-1 and TRBJ2-3; the D call may be TRBD1 or TRBD2 (6 bases each). This CDR3 has 16 residues. Trimming left V 4 bases short and J 6 bases short, with 20 bases between. Germline V CDR1 and CDR2: MNHNS, SASEGT. The CDR3 DNA reads TGTGCCAGCAGTGGGGGGGCCACACTTTTGGAGGATACGCAGTATTTT. Its translation is CASSGGATLLEDTQYF.

This chain connects TRBV18 to TRBJ2-2, with D perhaps given as TRBD1 or TRBD2 (5 bases each). CDR3 length equals 19 residues. Germline V gives CDR1 KGHSH, CDR2 LQKENI. The germline V and J ends were trimmed by 3 bases and 0 bases, with 20 bases remaining between them. CDR3 bases: TGTGCCAGCTCACCGAAGCCGGCAGGGACCATCGCGAACACCGGGGAGCTGTTTTTT. Translating it yields CASSPKPAGTIANTGELFF.

This chain connects TRBV4-1 to TRBJ1-2; tentatively, D is TRBD1 (6 bases). The CDR3 contains 11 residues. Trimming cost V 4 bases and J 8 bases, with 8 bases left between them. From germline, CDR1 is MGHRA and CDR2 YSYEKL. The CDR3, as DNA: TGCGCCAGCAGCCCAGGGGAAGGCTACACCTTC. Its protein product is CASSPGEGYTF.

The J gene is TRBJ2-5, the V gene TRBV7-9; no definite D call. Germline CDR1 reads SEHNR; CDR2 reads FQNEAQ (reference sequence). Trimming stripped 1 base from V and 3 bases from J, with 9 bases between. This CDR3 contains 14 residues. CDR3 sequence (DNA): TGTGCCAGCAGCTTAGAAGACTTTAAAGAGACCCAGTACTTC. Its translation is CASSLEDFKETQYF.

The CDR3 loop is CASSLDSEGGYEQYF. The CDR3 coding sequence is TGTGCCAGCAGCTTGGACAGCGAAGGAGGCTACGAGCAGTACTTC. J is TRBJ2-7 and V is TRBV11-2, with a weak D call TRBD1 (6 bases). V lost 3 bases to trimming and J lost 3 bases, with 15 bases between them. The germline V gene encodes CDR1 SGHAT and CDR2 FQNNGV. The CDR3 runs 15 residues.

This chain links TRBV7-8 with TRBJ1-5; 10 nucleotides agree with TRBD1. The CDR3 runs 14 residues. Germline loops: CDR1 SGHVS, CDR2 FQNEAQ. The junction had 2 bases not matched to a gene; V was cut back by 3 bases and J by 6 bases. CDR3 sequence: CASSFRDRGQPQHF. DNA of the CDR3: TGTGCCAGCAGCTTCCGGGACAGGGGTCAGCCCCAGCATTTT. Based on the CDR3 plus reference TRBV7-8 and TRBJ1-5, the full variable domain is GAGVSQSPRYKVAKRGQDVALRCDPISGHVSLFWYQQALGQGPEFLTYFQNEAQLDKSGLPSDRFFAERPEGSVSTLKIQRTQQEDSAVYLCASSFRDRGQPQHFGDGTRLSIL.

The V call is TRBV9, the J call TRBJ1-1; a possible D gene is TRBD1 (5 bases). V lost 4 bases to trimming and J lost 0 bases, with 10 bases between them. Germline values: CDR1 SGDLS, CDR2 YYNGEE. The CDR3 sequence is 14 residues long. The CDR3 sequence: CASSPRDLNTEAFF. CDR3 sequence (DNA): TGTGCCAGCAGCCCCAGGGACCTGAACACTGAAGCTTTCTTT.

The CDR3 region is CAWSVRDRGGSPLHF. CDR3 DNA sequence: TGTGCCTGGAGTGTACGGGACAGGGGCGGTTCACCCCTCCACTTT. The rearrangement uses TRBV30 and TRBJ1-6; 10 bases line up with TRBD1. CDR3 size: 15 residues. Germline V gene data show CDR1 as GTSNPN and CDR2 as SVGIG (reference sequence). The V segment lost 0 bases and the J segment 9 bases; nucleotides outside the gene matches: 5.

The gene calls are TRBV5-7 and TRBJ1-5; 7 nucleotides align to TRBD1. TRBV5-7 counts as an open reading frame of uncertain function. This CDR3 is 16 amino acids long. The V segment lost 4 bases and the J segment 5 bases; nucleotides outside the gene matches: 12. CDR3 residues: CASSPRGEGADQPQHF. In DNA, the CDR3 is TGTGCCAGCAGCCCCAGAGGGGAGGGGGCGGATCAGCCCCAGCATTTT.

This chain joins TRBV7-9 and TRBJ2-2; TRBD2 matches at 11 bases. The CDR3 consists of 16 residues. Germline V gene data show CDR1 as SEHNR and CDR2 as FQNEAQ (reference sequence). V gave up 5 bases and J gave up 1 base; unmatched junction bases: 3. The CDR3 region has the DNA TGTGCCAGCAGCCCTACTAGCGGGAGGAACACCGGGGAGCTGTTTTTT. Encoded protein: CASSPTSGRNTGELFF.

The genes are TRBV4-1 and TRBJ1-5; D uncertain. From germline, CDR1 is MGHRA and CDR2 YSYEKL. The CDR3 spans 15 residues. V was pared by 0 bases and J by 3 bases, with 9 bases between. The CDR3 spells CASSQEQASNQPQHF. CDR3 bases: TGCGCCAGCAGCCAAGAGCAGGCCTCCAATCAGCCCCAGCATTTT.

V is TRBV7-9 and J is TRBJ2-3; the D gene is possibly TRBD2 (6 bases). The germline gives CDR1 SEHNR, CDR2 FQNEAQ (reference sequence). Trimming shortened V by 4 bases and J by 0 bases, and 8 bases separated the two germline ends. The CDR3 sequence is 14 residues long. This chain's CDR3 is CASSSAGSTDTQYF. The CDR3 bases are TGTGCCAGCAGCTCCGCGGGGAGCACAGATACGCAGTATTTT.

The chain joins TRBV7-9 to TRBJ1-5; 8 bases map to TRBD1. The germline V gene has CDR1 SEHNR and CDR2 FQNEAQ (reference sequence). With 0 bases clipped from V and 6 bases from J, the junction kept 7 bases outside the gene matches. CDR3 length equals 16 residues. The CDR3 sequence is CASSLAGSGGGQPQHF. The CDR3 DNA sequence: TGTGCCAGCAGCTTAGCGGGGTCAGGGGGCGGTCAGCCCCAGCATTTT.

CDR3 bases: TGTGCCAGCAGGGGGTTGTCTGGAAACACCATATATTTT. This sequence encodes CASRGLSGNTIYF. The chain combines TRBV9 with TRBJ1-3; D not certain. Looked up from germline, CDR1 is SGDLS and CDR2 is YYNGEE. The CDR3 totals 13 residues. V lost 5 bases and J lost 1, with 7 bases in between.

V is TRBV19 and J is TRBJ2-7, with TRBD2 matching over 7 bases. V gave up 6 bases and J gave up 6 bases; unmatched junction bases: 5. CDR3 size: 12 residues. CDR1 and CDR2 (germline): LNHDA, SQIVND (reference sequence). The CDR3, as DNA: TGTGCCAGTAGCCTTTCGGGGGGCGAGCAGTACTTC. It yields the protein CASSLSGGEQYF.

V and J are TRBV27 and TRBJ2-5; 11 bases line up with TRBD2. There are 14 residues in the CDR3. Trimming removed 7 bases from V and 5 bases from J; junction bases left unmatched: 6. The germline gives CDR1 MNHEY, CDR2 SMNVEV (reference sequence). The CDR3, as DNA: TGTGCCAGCAAATCTAGCGGGGGGAATGAGACCCAGTACTTC. It translates to CASKSSGGNETQYF.

This clone has a handful of counts. Other DNA sequences within the sample encode an identical CDR3. This sequence joins TRBV7-2 and TRBJ2-1, with 13 bases fitting TRBD2. CDR1 and CDR2 from the germline V gene are SGHTA and FQGNSA. The CDR3 length is 15 residues. V was clipped by 1 base and J by 7 bases; unmatched bases: 1. Written as DNA, the CDR3 is TGTGCCAGCAGCTTAGGGACTAGCGGGGGTAATGAGCAGTTCTTC. Encoded protein: CASSLGTSGGNEQFF. Together with reference TRBV7-2 and TRBJ2-1, the CDR3 gives the full variable domain: GAGVSQSPSNKVTEKGKDVELRCDPISGHTALYWYRQSLGQGLEFLIYFQGNSAPDKSGLPSDRFSAERTGGSVSTLTIQRTQQEDSAVYLCASSLGTSGGNEQFFGPGTRLTVL.

The rearrangement links TRBV7-2 to TRBJ1-5; the D gene is possibly TRBD1 (5 bases). The germline V and J ends were trimmed by 2 bases and 7 bases, with 15 bases remaining between them. There are 15 residues in the CDR3. The germline gives CDR1 SGHTA, CDR2 FQGNSA. CDR3 bases: TGTGCCAGCAGCTTAAACCAGGGTTCAGGACAGCCCCAGCATTTT. Encoded protein: CASSLNQGSGQPQHF.